This TCR beta chain was profiled in a study of blood T cell repertoires in COVID-19. Study information: COVID-19 samples collected from the United States, Italy and Spain covered acute and convalescent phases. In each case, the material was cDNA or gDNA derived from T cells, B-cell-depleted T cells, or PBMCs.

This clone was recorded only once. The repertoire was sequenced with immunoSEQ multiplex PCR; TCRdb's copy has only in-frame clones and lacks some. The sample has over 200,000 clones; roughly nine tenths are singletons. Germline V lookup: CDR1 MNHEY, CDR2 SVGEGT. The CDR3 has 13 residues. The junction had 5 bases not matched to a gene; V was cut back by 6 bases and J by 7 bases. Donors were grouped by their self-reported clinical history. Recovered status applied to Cohort 3 donors who had two consecutive negative PCRs. It also applied to those with clearance or with symptom resolution. The clonotype comes from a young man who had recovered from COVID-19. Material: PBMCs or T cells enriched from blood (not recorded which). The chain is built from TRBV6-2 or TRBV6-3 and TRBJ1-5; TRBD1 matches at 8 bases. The CDR3 sequence is CASSRTGNQPQHF. CDR3 sequence (DNA): TGTGCCAGCAGCCGGACAGGGAACCAGCCCCAGCATTTT.